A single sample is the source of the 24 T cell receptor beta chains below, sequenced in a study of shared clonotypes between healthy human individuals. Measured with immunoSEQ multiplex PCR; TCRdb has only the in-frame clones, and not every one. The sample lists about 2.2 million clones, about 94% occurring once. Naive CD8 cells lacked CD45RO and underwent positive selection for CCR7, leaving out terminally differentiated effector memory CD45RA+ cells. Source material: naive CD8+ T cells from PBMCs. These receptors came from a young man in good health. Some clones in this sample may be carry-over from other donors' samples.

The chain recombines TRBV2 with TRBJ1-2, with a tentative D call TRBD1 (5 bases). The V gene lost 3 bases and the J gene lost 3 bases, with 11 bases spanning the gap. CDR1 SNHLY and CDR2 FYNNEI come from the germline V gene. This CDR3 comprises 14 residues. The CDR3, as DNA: TGTGCCAGCAGTGATCAGCAGGGACACTATGGCTACACCTTC. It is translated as CASSDQQGHYGYTF.

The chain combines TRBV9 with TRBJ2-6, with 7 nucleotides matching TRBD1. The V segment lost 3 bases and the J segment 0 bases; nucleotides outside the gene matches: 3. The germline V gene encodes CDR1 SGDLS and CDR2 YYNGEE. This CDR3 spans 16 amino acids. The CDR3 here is CASSGGQDSGANVLTF. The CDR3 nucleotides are TGTGCCAGCAGCGGTGGACAGGACTCTGGGGCCAACGTCCTGACTTTC.

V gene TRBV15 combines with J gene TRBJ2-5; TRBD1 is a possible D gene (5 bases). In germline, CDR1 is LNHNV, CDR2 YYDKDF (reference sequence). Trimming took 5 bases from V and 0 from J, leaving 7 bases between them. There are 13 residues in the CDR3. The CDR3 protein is CATSPDNQETQYF. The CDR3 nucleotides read TGTGCCACCAGCCCGGACAACCAAGAGACCCAGTACTTC.

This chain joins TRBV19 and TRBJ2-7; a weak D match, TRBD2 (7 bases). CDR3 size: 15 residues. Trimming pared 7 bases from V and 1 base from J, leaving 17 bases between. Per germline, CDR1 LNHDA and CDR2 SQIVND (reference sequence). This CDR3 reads CASTGGRGRSYEQYF. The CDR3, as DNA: TGTGCCAGTACGGGAGGCAGGGGAAGGTCCTACGAGCAGTACTTC.

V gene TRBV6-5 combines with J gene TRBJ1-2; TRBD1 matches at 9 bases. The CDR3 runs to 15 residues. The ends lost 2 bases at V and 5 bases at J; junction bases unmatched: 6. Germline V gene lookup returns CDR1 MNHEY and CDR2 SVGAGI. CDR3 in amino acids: CASSYGTGNWYGYTF. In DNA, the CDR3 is TGTGCCAGCAGTTACGGGACAGGGAATTGGTATGGCTACACCTTC.

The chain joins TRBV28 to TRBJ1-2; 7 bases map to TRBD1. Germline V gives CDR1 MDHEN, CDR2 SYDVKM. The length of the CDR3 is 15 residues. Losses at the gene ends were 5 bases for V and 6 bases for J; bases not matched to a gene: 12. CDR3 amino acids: CASSARQGRQNGYTF. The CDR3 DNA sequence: TGTGCCAGCAGTGCGCGACAGGGCCGGCAGAATGGCTACACCTTC.

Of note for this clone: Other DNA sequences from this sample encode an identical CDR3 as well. CDR3 DNA: TGTGCCAGCAGCCCCTCGACTGGGGAGCTGTTTTTT. Translation: CASSPSTGELFF. The chain uses TRBV28 and TRBJ2-2; no definite D call. The germline V gene has CDR1 MDHEN and CDR2 SYDVKM. Trimming removed 6 bases from V and 8 bases from J, with 10 bases in between. This CDR3 spans 12 amino acids.

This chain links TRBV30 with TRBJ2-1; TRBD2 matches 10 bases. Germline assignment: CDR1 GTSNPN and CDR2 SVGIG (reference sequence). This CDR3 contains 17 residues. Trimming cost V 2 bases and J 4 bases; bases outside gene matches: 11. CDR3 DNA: TGTGCCTGGAGTACACCTCCTCTAGCGGGAGAGTACAATGAGCAGTTCTTC. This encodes CAWSTPPLAGEYNEQFF.

CDR3 DNA: TGTGCCAGCAGTACCGAGGACAGGGATGGCACTGAAGCTTTCTTT. Translation gives CASSTEDRDGTEAFF. The chain uses TRBV28 and TRBJ1-1, with TRBD1 identical over 8 bases. V lost 5 bases, J lost 4 bases, and 9 bases stayed unmatched. The CDR3 contains 15 residues. The germline V gene encodes CDR1 MDHEN and CDR2 SYDVKM. Looking up the rest from reference TRBV28 and TRBJ1-1 gives the full variable domain: DVKVTQSSRYLVKRTGEKVFLECVQDMDHENMFWYRQDPGLGLRLIYFSYDVKMKEKGDIPEGYSVSREKKERFSLILESASTNQTSMYLCASSTEDRDGTEAFFGQGTRLTVV.

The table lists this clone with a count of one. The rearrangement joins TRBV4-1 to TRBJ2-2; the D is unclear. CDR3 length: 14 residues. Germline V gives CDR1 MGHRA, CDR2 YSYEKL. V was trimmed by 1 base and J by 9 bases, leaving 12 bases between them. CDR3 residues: CASSQGPSVRELFF. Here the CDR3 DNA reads TGCGCCAGCAGCCAAGGCCCCAGCGTAAGGGAGCTGTTTTTT.

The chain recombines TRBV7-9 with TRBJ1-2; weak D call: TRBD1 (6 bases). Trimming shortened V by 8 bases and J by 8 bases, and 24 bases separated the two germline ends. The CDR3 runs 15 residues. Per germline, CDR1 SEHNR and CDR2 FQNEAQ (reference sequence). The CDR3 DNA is TGTGCCAGCCGAACACCAAGAAGGGGGGCGGAGGGCTACACCTTC. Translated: CASRTPRRGAEGYTF.

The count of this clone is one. CDR3 coding DNA: TGTGCCAGCAGCACCTCCGGTTTCGCCTACGAGCAGTACTTC. This sequence encodes CASSTSGFAYEQYF. The V and J genes are TRBV7-9 and TRBJ2-7, with D unclear. Trimming cost V 5 bases and J 2 bases, with 13 bases left between them. Germline CDR1 reads SEHNR; CDR2 reads FQNEAQ (reference sequence). CDR3 length: 14 amino acids.

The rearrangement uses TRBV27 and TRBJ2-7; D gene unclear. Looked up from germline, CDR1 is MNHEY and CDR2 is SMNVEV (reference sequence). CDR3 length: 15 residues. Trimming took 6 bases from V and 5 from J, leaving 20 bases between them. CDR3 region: CASSPQLGTMNEQYF. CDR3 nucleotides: TGTGCCAGCAGCCCCCAGCTGGGCACCATGAACGAGCAGTACTTC.

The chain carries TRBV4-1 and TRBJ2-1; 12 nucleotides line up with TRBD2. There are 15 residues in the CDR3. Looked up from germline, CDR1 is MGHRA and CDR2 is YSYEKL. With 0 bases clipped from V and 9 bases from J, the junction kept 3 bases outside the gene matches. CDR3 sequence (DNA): TGCGCCAGCAGCCAAGATGGACTAGCGGGGCGTGAGCAGTTCTTC. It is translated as CASSQDGLAGREQFF.

The CDR3 DNA reads TGCAGCGTCCAATGGACTAGCGGGGACTACAATGAGCAGTTCTTC. Translation: CSVQWTSGDYNEQFF. V and J are TRBV29-1 and TRBJ2-1; 12 bases fit TRBD2. With 6 bases clipped from V and 3 bases from J, the junction kept 6 bases outside the gene matches. Germline loops: CDR1 SQVTM, CDR2 ANQGSEA. The CDR3 is made up of 15 amino acids.

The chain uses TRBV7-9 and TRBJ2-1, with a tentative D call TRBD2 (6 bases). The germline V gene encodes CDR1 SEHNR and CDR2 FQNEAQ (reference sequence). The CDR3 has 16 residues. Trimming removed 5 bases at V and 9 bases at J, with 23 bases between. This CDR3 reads CASSGGSSNPPLEQFF. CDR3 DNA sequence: TGTGCCAGCAGCGGGGGGAGTAGCAACCCCCCCCTTGAGCAGTTCTTC.

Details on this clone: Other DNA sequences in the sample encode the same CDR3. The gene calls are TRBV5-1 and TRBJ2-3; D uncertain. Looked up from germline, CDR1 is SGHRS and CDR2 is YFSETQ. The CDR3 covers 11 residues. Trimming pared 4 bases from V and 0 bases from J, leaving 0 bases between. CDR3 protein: CASSSTDTQYF. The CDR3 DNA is TGCGCCAGCAGCAGCACAGATACGCAGTATTTT.

CDR3 DNA sequence: TGTGCCAGCAGCCACGGACAGGGGCCGCCCGGGGAGCTGTTTTTT. Protein product: CASSHGQGPPGELFF. This sequence joins TRBV9 and TRBJ2-2; 9 nucleotides agree with TRBD1. The CDR3 contains 15 residues. Trimming cost V 4 bases and J 6 bases; bases outside gene matches: 7. Looked up from germline, CDR1 is SGDLS and CDR2 is YYNGEE.

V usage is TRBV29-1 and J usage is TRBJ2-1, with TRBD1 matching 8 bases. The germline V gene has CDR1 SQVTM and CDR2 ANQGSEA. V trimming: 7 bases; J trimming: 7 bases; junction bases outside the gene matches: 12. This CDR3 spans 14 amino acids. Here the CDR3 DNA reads TGCAGCGCCGACCCGGGACAGGTGATGAATGAGCAGTTCTTC. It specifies CSADPGQVMNEQFF.

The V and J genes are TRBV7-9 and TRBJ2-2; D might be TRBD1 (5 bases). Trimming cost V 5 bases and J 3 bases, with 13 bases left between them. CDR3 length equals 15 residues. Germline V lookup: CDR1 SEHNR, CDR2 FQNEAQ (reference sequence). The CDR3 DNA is TGTGCCAGCAGCCACAGACAAGGGGACACCGGGGAGCTGTTTTTT. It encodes CASSHRQGDTGELFF. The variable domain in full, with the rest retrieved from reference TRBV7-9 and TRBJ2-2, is DTGVSQNPRHKITKRGQNVTFRCDPISEHNRLYWYRQTLGQGPEFLTYFQNEAQLEKSRLLSDRFSAERPKGSFSTLEIQRTEQGDSAMYLCASSHRQGDTGELFFGEGSRLTVL.

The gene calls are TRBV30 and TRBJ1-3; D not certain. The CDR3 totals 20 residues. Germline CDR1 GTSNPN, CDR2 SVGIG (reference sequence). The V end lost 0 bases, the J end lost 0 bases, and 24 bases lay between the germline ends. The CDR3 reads CAWSVGMVGDYFFSGNTIYF. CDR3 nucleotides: TGTGCCTGGAGTGTAGGGATGGTGGGCGATTACTTCTTCTCTGGAAACACCATATATTTT.

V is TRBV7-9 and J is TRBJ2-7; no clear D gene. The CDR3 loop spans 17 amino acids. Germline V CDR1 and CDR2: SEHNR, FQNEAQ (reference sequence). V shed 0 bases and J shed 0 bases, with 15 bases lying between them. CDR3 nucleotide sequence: TGTGCCAGCAGCTTAGCGGCAAGACCTGACTCCTCCTACGAGCAGTACTTC. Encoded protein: CASSLAARPDSSYEQYF.

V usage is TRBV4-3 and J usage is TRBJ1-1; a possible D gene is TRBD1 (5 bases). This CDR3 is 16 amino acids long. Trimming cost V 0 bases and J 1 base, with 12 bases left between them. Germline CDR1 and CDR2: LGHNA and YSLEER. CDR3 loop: CASSQDTEGANTEAFF. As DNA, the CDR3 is TGCGCCAGCAGCCAAGATACGGAAGGGGCGAACACTGAAGCTTTCTTT.

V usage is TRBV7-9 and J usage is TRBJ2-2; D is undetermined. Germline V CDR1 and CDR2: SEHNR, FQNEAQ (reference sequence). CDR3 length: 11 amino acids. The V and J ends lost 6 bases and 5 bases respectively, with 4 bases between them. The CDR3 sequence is CASRQTGELFF. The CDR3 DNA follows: TGTGCCAGCAGACAAACCGGGGAGCTGTTTTTT.